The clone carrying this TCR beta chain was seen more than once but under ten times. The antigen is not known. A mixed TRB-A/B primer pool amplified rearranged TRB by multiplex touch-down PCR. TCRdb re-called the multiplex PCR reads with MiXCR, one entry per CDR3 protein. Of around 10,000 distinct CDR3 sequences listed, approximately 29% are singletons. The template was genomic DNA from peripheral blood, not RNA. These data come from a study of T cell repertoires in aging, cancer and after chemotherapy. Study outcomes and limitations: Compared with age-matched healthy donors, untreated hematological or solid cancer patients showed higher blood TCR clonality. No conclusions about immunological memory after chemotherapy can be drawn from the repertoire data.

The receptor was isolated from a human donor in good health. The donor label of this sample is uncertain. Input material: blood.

In DNA, the CDR3 is TGTGCCATCAGTGGGGATCCGACAGGAGGGGACTCGGCCGTCAATCAGCCCCAGCATTTT. Encoded protein: CAISGDPTGGDSAVNQPQHF. V gene TRBV10-3 combines with J gene TRBJ1-5, with a possible D match to TRBD1 (6 bases). Between the trimmed V and J ends, which lost 4 bases and 3 bases, there was a span of 28 bases. The CDR3 runs 20 residues. Germline values: CDR1 ENHRY, CDR2 SYGVKD.